The 9 T cell receptor beta chains given below trace back to one sample, sequenced in a study of T cells after yellow fever vaccination. TCRdb analysed the 5' RACE reads with MiXCR anew, one entry per CDR3 protein. Altogether 500,000 to 650,000 distinct CDR3 sequences are present, about a sixth being singletons, with the ten largest covering roughly 17%. The starting material was PBMCs, obtained 5 days after the first yellow fever vaccination. Receptor source: a man younger than 30 who received the YFV17D yellow fever vaccine.

This clonotype appeared a few times. V usage is TRBV5-1 and J usage is TRBJ2-3; TRBD2 aligns across 10 bases. V lost 5 bases and J lost 2; bases outside the gene matches: 8. This CDR3 has 16 amino acids. Germline assignment: CDR1 SGHRS and CDR2 YFSETQ. The DNA for the CDR3 is TGCGCCAGCAGAATGTCTAGCGGGGGATACACAGATACGCAGTATTTT. It translates to CASRMSSGGYTDTQYF.

This clonotype was counted only a few times. J is TRBJ2-2 and V is TRBV27; D remains unclear. This CDR3 spans 14 amino acids. The germline V gene has CDR1 MNHEY and CDR2 SMNVEV (reference sequence). V lost 5 bases and J lost 6, with 13 bases in between. The CDR3 spells CASSPTMYPGELFF. The CDR3 nucleotides read TGTGCCAGCAGTCCAACTATGTATCCCGGGGAGCTGTTTTTT.

The rearrangement links TRBV11-3 to TRBJ1-1; 9 bases agree with TRBD1. Losses at the gene ends were 4 bases for V and 4 bases for J; bases not matched to a gene: 7. The germline V gene encodes CDR1 SGHNT and CDR2 YENEEA. This CDR3 spans 15 amino acids. The CDR3 region is CASSSGQGRATEAFF. The CDR3 region has the DNA TGTGCCAGCAGCTCTGGACAGGGGAGAGCCACTGAAGCTTTCTTT.

J is TRBJ2-3 and V is TRBV6-2 or TRBV6-3; 8 nucleotides agree with TRBD2. This CDR3 contains 16 residues. Losses at the gene ends were 5 bases for V and 0 bases for J; bases not matched to a gene: 7. Germline CDR1 reads MNHEY; CDR2 reads SVGEGT. The CDR3 here is CASSPRLAPSTDTQYF. The CDR3, as DNA: TGTGCCAGCAGTCCCCGACTAGCGCCCAGCACAGATACGCAGTATTTT.

This sequence joins TRBV29-1 and TRBJ1-1; D ambiguous. There are 11 residues in the CDR3. V shed 4 bases and J shed 3 bases, with 6 bases lying between them. Germline V gene data show CDR1 as SQVTM and CDR2 as ANQGSEA. The CDR3 DNA sequence: TGCAGCGTTGCTGGGGACACTGAAGCTTTCTTT. The encoded protein is CSVAGDTEAFF.

In this sample, this clonotype turned up a few times. The rearrangement links TRBV29-1 to TRBJ1-6; 7 bases line up with TRBD1. In germline, CDR1 is SQVTM, CDR2 ANQGSEA. The CDR3 extends over 13 amino acids. V dropped 6 bases and J dropped 6; count of bases not matched to a gene: 5. The CDR3 DNA reads TGCAGCGTAGGACAGGCCCTTAATTCACCCCTCCACTTT. Translation gives CSVGQALNSPLHF. The whole variable domain, filled in from reference TRBV29-1 and TRBJ1-6, reads SAVISQKPSRDICQRGTSLTIQCQVDSQVTMMFWYRQQPGQSLTLIATANQGSEATYESGFVIDKFPISRPNLTFSTLTVSNMSPEDSSIYLCSVGQALNSPLHFGNGTRLTVT.

The count of this clonotype is one. V usage is TRBV6-1 and J usage is TRBJ1-6; possibly TRBD1 for D (5 bases). There are 14 residues in the CDR3. V gave up 6 bases and J gave up 8 bases, with 14 bases separating them. Germline CDR1 MNHNS, CDR2 SASEGT. CDR3 in amino acids: CASSQGSRHSPLHF. CDR3 nucleotide sequence: TGTGCCAGCAGCCAGGGTAGTAGGCATTCACCCCTCCACTTT.

The rearrangement joins TRBV12-3 or TRBV12-4 to TRBJ2-1, with TRBD2 as a possible D gene (5 bases). The CDR3 has 13 residues. Trimming cost V 3 bases and J 6 bases, with 9 bases left between them. The CDR3 nucleotides are TGTGCCAGCAGTTTCGGGGAATTCAATGAGCAGTTCTTC. Translation gives CASSFGEFNEQFF.

V is TRBV19 and J is TRBJ1-1; D gene uncertain. Trimming pared 6 bases from V and 2 bases from J, leaving 13 bases between. The V gene's germline CDR1 is LNHDA and CDR2 SQIVND (reference sequence). The CDR3 totals 14 residues. CDR3 sequence: CASRLGPYNTEAFF. DNA of the CDR3: TGTGCCAGTAGGCTCGGCCCGTATAACACTGAAGCTTTCTTT.